This TCR beta chain was recorded in a study of blood T cell repertoires in COVID-19. Trimming at V came to 8 bases and at J to 1 base, leaving 5 bases not matched to a gene. The CDR3 has 14 amino acids. Germline V gene data show CDR1 as SNHLY and CDR2 as FYNNEI. Libraries were prepared by immunoSEQ multiplex PCR; TCRdb keeps only in-frame clonotypes and omits some of them. Of about 190,000 clones listed, around four fifths were seen once; the top ten hold less than 3.5%. This clonotype originated in a man between 45 and 60 years old with active or convalescent COVID-19. The specimen was peripheral blood. The rearrangement uses TRBV2 and TRBJ2-7, with TRBD1 matching over 10 bases. The CDR3 nucleotides are TGTGCCAGCCGCCGGGACAGGGGATCCTACGAGCAGTACTTC. Residues: CASRRDRGSYEQYF.